Included here is one T cell receptor beta chain sequence, with context. The antigen remains unidentified. The PCR was carried out with 60 Vbeta primers and 13 Jbeta primers. Source study methods: Counted up in a later analysis, unique TCR beta chains came to about 80 million, with about 10 million shared. TCRdb's table, derived via immunoSEQ multiplex PCR, lists solely in-frame clones and lacks some. The V and J calls and clone size are taken from that table; D and trimming were inferred from the DNA. The repertoire includes 110,000 to 150,000 clones, approximately 68% of them detected once, and roughly 2% sits in the top ten. This CDR3 contains 16 residues. Germline CDR1 reads SGHRS; CDR2 reads YFSETQ. V lost 4 bases to trimming and J lost 2 bases; unmatched junction nucleotides: 8. This sample is drawn from a study of cytomegalovirus exposure and HLA in healthy donors. Findings and caveats of the study: In a later analysis, several top co-occurrence clusters appeared linked to parvovirus B19, influenza, CMV and Epstein-Barr virus. DRB1 had the most TCR associations and HLA-C the fewest, a later analysis found, with rates varying by HLA locus. Presence/absence analyses supposed approximately even sequencing depth among donors.

The clonotype was recovered from a man between 40 and 49 years old in good health and CMV-seronegative. The chain employs TRBV5-1 and TRBJ2-1; TRBD2 matches 8 bases. The sequencing sample was made of PBMCs. CDR3 DNA sequence: TGCGCCAGCAGCCTTAGCGGGGTAAGAGCCTACAATGAGCAGTTCTTC. Protein sequence: CASSLSGVRAYNEQFF.